The clone carrying this T cell receptor (beta chain) was recorded many times. Its antigen is undetermined. The V end was cut by 2 bases, the J end by 3 bases, with 9 bases between. This CDR3 has 14 residues. The V gene's germline CDR1 is SGHVS and CDR2 FNYEAQ. The sample originates from a study of molecular identifiers for immune sequencing clone quantification. Study-wide background: In the replicates, RNA derived from around 20,000 or 100,000 naive CD8 cells was divided into five parts, and four were sequenced.

TCR libraries were built in bulk with a published protocol and specific TCR primers. A single record per CDR3 protein comes from TCRdb applying MiXCR to the PCR reads. The sample records under 650,000 distinct CDR3 sequences, approximately 20% being singletons. Study-wide results and limits: Clones that had above 20 RNA copies took up over 99% of effector molecules but under 1% in naive cells.

V and J are TRBV7-6 and TRBJ2-3; D gene ambiguous. The sequence came from a human donor in good health. Some libraries in this study had Jurkat cell RNA spiked in. The sequenced sample was naive CD8+ T cells from blood, with Jurkat cell RNA spiked in. Stated subset: FACS-sorted CD8+CD4-CCR7+CD45RA+ naive T cells. The CDR3 is CASSLFETTDTQYF. In nucleotides, the CDR3 is TGTGCCAGCAGCTTATTTGAGACTACAGATACGCAGTATTTT.